Listed below are T cell receptor beta chains from one sample, sequenced in a study of T cell responses to AZD1222 COVID-19 vaccine. Sequenced by immunoSEQ multiplex PCR; TCRdb stores in-frame clones only, minus some. The data hold 95,000 to 110,000 clones, with 90% to 95% observed a single time. The material sequenced was peripheral blood, taken on day 0 of AZD1222 vaccination. All receptors derive from an adult in good health. CDR3s include the opening cysteine and the closing phenylalanine or tryptophan. Each record gives: V gene, J gene, D gene, clone size, CDR3 protein, CDR3 DNA. The D gene is left open where the match is weak. Expanded clones get a size class; other rows say once, few or many, or leave the size out.

V gene: TRBV19; J gene: TRBJ1-1; D gene: .; clone size: .; CDR3 protein: CASSIAQGTITEAFF; CDR3 DNA: TGTGCCAGTAGTATAGCGCAGGGGACGATCACTGAAGCTTTCTTT
V gene: TRBV2; J gene: TRBJ2-7; D gene: TRBD1; clone size: .; CDR3 protein: CVMRGQGALEQYF; CDR3 DNA: TGTGTCATGAGGGGACAGGGGGCGCTTGAGCAGTACTTC
V gene: TRBV10-2; J gene: TRBJ1-3; D gene: .; clone size: .; CDR3 protein: CASSENGPGNTIYF; CDR3 DNA: TGCGCCAGCAGTGAAAATGGTCCAGGGAACACCATATATTTT
V gene: TRBV19; J gene: TRBJ1-6; D gene: .; clone size: .; CDR3 protein: CASGRQINSPLHF; CDR3 DNA: TGTGCCAGCGGGAGGCAGATTAATTCACCCCTCCACTTT
V gene: TRBV3-1/TRBV3-2; J gene: TRBJ2-7; D gene: TRBD1; clone size: .; CDR3 protein: CASSPGQASLEQYF; CDR3 DNA: TGTGCCAGCAGCCCGGGACAGGCTTCATTGGAGCAGTACTTC
V gene: TRBV27; J gene: TRBJ1-2; D gene: .; clone size: few; CDR3 protein: CASRYPLGVGSYGYTF; CDR3 DNA: TGTGCCAGCCGCTACCCCCTCGGGGTGGGGTCCTATGGCTACACCTTC
V gene: TRBV25-1; J gene: TRBJ2-1; D gene: TRBD2; clone size: .; CDR3 protein: CASSPGRLNEQFF; CDR3 DNA: TGTGCCAGCAGTCCCGGGAGGTTGAATGAGCAGTTCTTC
V gene: TRBV9; J gene: TRBJ2-7; D gene: .; clone size: few; CDR3 protein: CASSVGAGAYEQYF; CDR3 DNA: TGTGCCAGCAGCGTAGGGGCAGGGGCCTACGAGCAGTACTTC
V gene: TRBV19; J gene: TRBJ1-5; D gene: TRBD1; clone size: .; CDR3 protein: CASSKGQGAVTTQPQHF; CDR3 DNA: TGTGCCAGTAGTAAGGGACAGGGGGCAGTTACGACTCAGCCCCAGCATTTT
V gene: TRBV28; J gene: TRBJ1-4; D gene: TRBD1; clone size: .; CDR3 protein: CAILDRPNEKLFF; CDR3 DNA: TGTGCCATCCTGGACAGGCCGAATGAAAAACTGTTTTTT
V gene: TRBV6-4; J gene: TRBJ2-3; D gene: .; clone size: once; CDR3 protein: CASRRGQDTDTQYF; CDR3 DNA: TGTGCCAGCAGGAGGGGCCAGGACACAGATACGCAGTATTTT
V gene: TRBV27; J gene: TRBJ1-1; D gene: .; clone size: .; CDR3 protein: CASSSDPPRRGNTEAFF; CDR3 DNA: TGTGCCAGCAGTTCCGACCCCCCGAGGAGGGGGAACACTGAAGCTTTCTTT
V gene: TRBV5-1; J gene: TRBJ1-6; D gene: TRBD1; clone size: .; CDR3 protein: CASSPGQHFSPLHF; CDR3 DNA: TGCGCCAGCAGCCCGGGACAGCACTTTTCACCCCTCCACTTT
V gene: TRBV5-1; J gene: TRBJ2-5; D gene: .; clone size: once; CDR3 protein: CASSPPGVQETQYF; CDR3 DNA: TGCGCCAGCAGCCCACCAGGGGTTCAAGAGACCCAGTACTTC
V gene: TRBV28; J gene: TRBJ2-7; D gene: TRBD2; clone size: once; CDR3 protein: CASSYGLAESSYEQYF; CDR3 DNA: TGTGCCAGCAGTTATGGACTAGCGGAAAGCTCCTACGAGCAGTACTTC
V gene: TRBV5-6; J gene: TRBJ2-3; D gene: TRBD2; clone size: .; CDR3 protein: CASSFRTSGTDTQYF; CDR3 DNA: TGTGCCAGTAGCTTCCGGACTAGCGGGACAGATACGCAGTATTTT
V gene: TRBV27; J gene: TRBJ2-6; D gene: TRBD1; clone size: .; CDR3 protein: CASSSGTGSSGANVLTF; CDR3 DNA: TGTGCCAGCAGCTCCGGGACAGGGAGCTCTGGGGCCAACGTCCTGACTTTC
V gene: TRBV18; J gene: TRBJ2-1; D gene: TRBD2; clone size: .; CDR3 protein: CASSGSSGSYNEQFF; CDR3 DNA: TGTGCCAGCTCAGGCTCTAGCGGGAGTTACAATGAGCAGTTCTTC
V gene: TRBV9; J gene: TRBJ2-7; D gene: .; clone size: .; CDR3 protein: CASSGTPVYEQYF; CDR3 DNA: TGTGCCAGCAGCGGAACACCTGTTTACGAGCAGTACTTC
V gene: TRBV6-1; J gene: TRBJ2-7; D gene: .; clone size: .; CDR3 protein: CASSEVGVTYEQYF; CDR3 DNA: TGTGCCAGCAGTGAGGTGGGGGTCACCTACGAGCAGTACTTC
V gene: TRBV28; J gene: TRBJ2-1; D gene: TRBD2; clone size: .; CDR3 protein: CASQRGRWNEQFF; CDR3 DNA: TGTGCCAGCCAGCGGGGGCGTTGGAATGAGCAGTTCTTC
V gene: TRBV5-4; J gene: TRBJ2-1; D gene: TRBD2; clone size: .; CDR3 protein: CASSSGTREYNEQFF; CDR3 DNA: TGTGCCAGCAGCTCCGGGACTAGGGAGTACAATGAGCAGTTCTTC
V gene: TRBV28; J gene: TRBJ1-5; D gene: .; clone size: .; CDR3 protein: CASSPPLGPQHF; CDR3 DNA: TGTGCCAGCAGTCCTCCCCTGGGGCCCCAGCATTTT
V gene: TRBV7-2; J gene: TRBJ2-7; D gene: TRBD2; clone size: .; CDR3 protein: CASSRSSGKYEQYF; CDR3 DNA: TGTGCCAGCAGCCGGTCTAGCGGGAAATACGAGCAGTACTTC
V gene: TRBV3-1/TRBV3-2; J gene: TRBJ2-2; D gene: TRBD2; clone size: .; CDR3 protein: CASSQEAGGTGELFF; CDR3 DNA: TGTGCCAGCAGCCAAGAAGCGGGAGGAACCGGGGAGCTGTTTTTT
V gene: TRBV9; J gene: TRBJ1-1; D gene: .; clone size: once; CDR3 protein: CASSAMNTEAFF; CDR3 DNA: TGTGCCAGCAGTGCGATGAACACTGAAGCTTTCTTT
V gene: TRBV30; J gene: TRBJ2-7; D gene: TRBD2; clone size: .; CDR3 protein: CAWSLTSGSSYEQYF; CDR3 DNA: TGTGCCTGGAGTCTTACTAGCGGGAGCTCCTACGAGCAGTACTTC
V gene: TRBV13; J gene: TRBJ2-1; D gene: .; clone size: .; CDR3 protein: CASSFRDQNNEQFF; CDR3 DNA: TGTGCCAGCAGCTTCCGGGACCAGAACAATGAGCAGTTCTTC
V gene: TRBV7-2; J gene: TRBJ2-5; D gene: TRBD1; clone size: .; CDR3 protein: CASSLAGTGETQYF; CDR3 DNA: TGTGCCAGCAGCCTAGCCGGGACAGGGGAGACCCAGTACTTC
V gene: TRBV19; J gene: TRBJ1-5; D gene: .; clone size: .; CDR3 protein: CASSNTGGRGNQPQHF; CDR3 DNA: TGTGCCAGTAGTAACACCGGAGGGAGAGGCAATCAGCCCCAGCATTTT
V gene: TRBV2; J gene: TRBJ2-7; D gene: .; clone size: .; CDR3 protein: CASTEKGYEQYF; CDR3 DNA: TGTGCCAGCACTGAAAAGGGCTACGAGCAGTACTTC
V gene: TRBV6-5; J gene: TRBJ2-7; D gene: .; clone size: .; CDR3 protein: CASSYSRGLHSYEQYF; CDR3 DNA: TGTGCCAGCAGTTACTCGAGAGGACTCCACTCCTACGAGCAGTACTTC
V gene: TRBV19; J gene: TRBJ1-4; D gene: .; clone size: .; CDR3 protein: CASLRGEGNEKLFF; CDR3 DNA: TGTGCCAGTTTGAGGGGAGAGGGGAATGAAAAACTGTTTTTT
V gene: TRBV18; J gene: TRBJ2-7; D gene: .; clone size: .; CDR3 protein: CASSPGGQRVGQLGQYF; CDR3 DNA: TGTGCCAGCTCACCAGGAGGACAAAGGGTAGGACAGCTGGGGCAGTACTTC
V gene: TRBV28; J gene: TRBJ1-4; D gene: .; clone size: .; CDR3 protein: CASSTSEAKLFF; CDR3 DNA: TGTGCCAGCAGCACGTCCGAGGCAAAACTGTTTTTT
V gene: TRBV7-8; J gene: TRBJ1-1; D gene: TRBD1; clone size: .; CDR3 protein: CASSLRDSWDTEAFF; CDR3 DNA: TGTGCCAGCAGCTTGCGGGACAGCTGGGACACTGAAGCTTTCTTT
V gene: TRBV7-2; J gene: TRBJ2-2; D gene: .; clone size: .; CDR3 protein: CASSLVGGEPGELFF; CDR3 DNA: TGTGCCAGCAGCTTAGTAGGGGGGGAGCCCGGGGAGCTGTTTTTT
V gene: TRBV3-1/TRBV3-2; J gene: TRBJ1-5; D gene: TRBD1; clone size: .; CDR3 protein: CASSRTGGDQPQHF; CDR3 DNA: TGTGCCAGCAGCCGGACAGGAGGGGATCAGCCCCAGCATTTT
V gene: TRBV3-1/TRBV3-2; J gene: TRBJ2-2; D gene: .; clone size: .; CDR3 protein: CASSRRGKNANTGELFF; CDR3 DNA: TGTGCCAGCAGCCGGCGGGGTAAGAACGCGAACACCGGGGAGCTGTTTTTT
V gene: TRBV5-1; J gene: TRBJ2-3; D gene: .; clone size: .; CDR3 protein: CASSTGAADTQYF; CDR3 DNA: TGCGCCAGCAGCACTGGGGCAGCAGATACGCAGTATTTT
V gene: TRBV7-3; J gene: TRBJ2-2; D gene: .; clone size: .; CDR3 protein: CASSTTGYPDAGELFF; CDR3 DNA: TGTGCCAGCAGCACAACAGGATACCCTGACGCCGGGGAGCTGTTTTTT
V gene: TRBV28; J gene: TRBJ1-5; D gene: .; clone size: .; CDR3 protein: CANSRGSMQPQHF; CDR3 DNA: TGTGCCAACTCTAGGGGGTCTATGCAGCCCCAGCATTTT
V gene: TRBV3-1/TRBV3-2; J gene: TRBJ1-6; D gene: .; clone size: .; CDR3 protein: CASSQGWQGGSPLHF; CDR3 DNA: TGTGCCAGCAGCCAAGGTTGGCAGGGTGGTTCACCCCTCCACTTT
V gene: TRBV27; J gene: TRBJ2-7; D gene: TRBD2; clone size: .; CDR3 protein: CASSLNLAGGTRYEQYF; CDR3 DNA: TGTGCCAGCAGTTTAAACCTGGCGGGAGGGACAAGGTACGAGCAGTACTTC
V gene: TRBV3-1/TRBV3-2; J gene: TRBJ2-7; D gene: .; clone size: .; CDR3 protein: CASSRLTSWDF; CDR3 DNA: TGTGCCAGCAGCCGGCTGACTAGTTGGGACTTC
V gene: TRBV4-2; J gene: TRBJ2-7; D gene: TRBD2; clone size: .; CDR3 protein: CASSQLTSGTPYEQYF; CDR3 DNA: TGTGCCAGCAGCCAACTGACTAGCGGGACCCCCTACGAGCAGTACTTC
V gene: TRBV29-1; J gene: TRBJ1-4; D gene: .; clone size: .; CDR3 protein: CSVEDLAHLGEKLFF; CDR3 DNA: TGCAGCGTTGAAGATCTCGCACACCTAGGAGAAAAACTGTTTTTT
V gene: TRBV6-5; J gene: TRBJ1-6; D gene: .; clone size: .; CDR3 protein: CASSYSWGGNSPLHF; CDR3 DNA: TGTGCCAGCAGTTACTCGTGGGGCGGCAATTCACCCCTCCACTTT
V gene: TRBV5-1; J gene: TRBJ1-5; D gene: .; clone size: .; CDR3 protein: CASSLGQANQPQHF; CDR3 DNA: TGCGCCAGCAGCTTGGGACAGGCAAATCAGCCCCAGCATTTT
V gene: TRBV18; J gene: TRBJ1-1; D gene: .; clone size: .; CDR3 protein: CASSPTREWAEAFF; CDR3 DNA: TGTGCCAGCTCACCAACGAGGGAATGGGCTGAAGCTTTCTTT
V gene: TRBV6-5; J gene: TRBJ1-5; D gene: .; clone size: .; CDR3 protein: CASSYGQSNQPQHF; CDR3 DNA: TGTGCCAGCAGTTACGGGCAGAGCAATCAGCCCCAGCATTTT
V gene: TRBV28; J gene: TRBJ1-4; D gene: .; clone size: .; CDR3 protein: CASRGTEKLFF; CDR3 DNA: TGTGCCAGCAGGGGGACTGAAAAACTGTTTTTT
V gene: TRBV28; J gene: TRBJ1-2; D gene: TRBD1; clone size: .; CDR3 protein: CASSFTGDYGYTF; CDR3 DNA: TGTGCCAGCAGTTTCACAGGGGATTATGGCTACACCTTC
V gene: TRBV5-4; J gene: TRBJ2-7; D gene: .; clone size: .; CDR3 protein: CASNTDRGIHEQYF; CDR3 DNA: TGTGCCAGCAACACGGACAGAGGAATCCACGAGCAGTACTTC
V gene: TRBV19; J gene: TRBJ1-6; D gene: .; clone size: .; CDR3 protein: CASTIPGPPGSSPLHF; CDR3 DNA: TGTGCCAGTACCATACCGGGCCCGCCAGGGAGTTCACCCCTCCACTTT
V gene: TRBV10-3; J gene: TRBJ1-1; D gene: TRBD1; clone size: .; CDR3 protein: CAISVGQGNTEAFF; CDR3 DNA: TGTGCCATCAGTGTCGGACAGGGGAACACTGAAGCTTTCTTT
V gene: TRBV2; J gene: TRBJ2-3; D gene: .; clone size: .; CDR3 protein: CAKEARGIATDTQYF; CDR3 DNA: TGTGCCAAGGAGGCTAGGGGAATAGCCACAGATACGCAGTATTTT
V gene: TRBV13; J gene: TRBJ1-2; D gene: TRBD1; clone size: .; CDR3 protein: CASSPRTGYGYTF; CDR3 DNA: TGTGCCAGCAGCCCCCGGACAGGGTATGGCTACACCTTC
V gene: TRBV28; J gene: TRBJ2-5; D gene: .; clone size: .; CDR3 protein: CASRTLRETQYF; CDR3 DNA: TGTGCCAGCCGAACGTTAAGAGAGACCCAGTACTTC